Given below is one T cell receptor (beta chain) in context. Its target is unknown. This may arise from a read error, as a much more abundant clone is one base away. The CDR3 ends on some other residue instead of the conserved phenylalanine or tryptophan, so this is likely a read error. Study results and caveats: Tumor Treg TCRs overlapped most with tumor naive CD4+ cells.

Memory CD4+ cells were defined as CD4+CD45RO+CD25-. Constant-region reverse primers amplified full-length variable regions, followed by semi-nested Nested Universal Primer A PCR. A single record per CDR3 protein comes from TCRdb applying MiXCR to the 5' RACE reads. Of about 7,200 distinct CDR3 sequences in the sample, 40% are singletons; the top ten hold 4% to 5.5%. Germline CDR1 DFQATT, CDR2 SNEGSKA (reference sequence). With 6 bases removed from V and 1 base from J, the gap between germline ends came to 12 bases. The CDR3 totals 13 residues. The sample taken for sequencing was memory CD4+ T cells sorted from blood. Noted subset: memory CD4+ T cells, CD4+CD45RO+CD25-. This receptor was identified in a female donor with breast cancer. The chain is built from TRBV20-1 and TRBJ2-5; a possible D gene is TRBD2 (5 bases). CDR3 amino acids: CSAVLAGQETQYS. CDR3 nucleotides: TGCAGTGCCGTCCTGGCGGGCCAAGAGACCCAGTACTCC.